The 27 T cell receptor beta chains reported below all come from one sample, sequenced in a study of technical replicates of blood from a handful of donors. Clones were read by immunoSEQ multiplex PCR, and TCRdb kept only the in-frame ones, dropping some. The sample carries 50,000 to 60,000 clones, around 92% recorded once. Input material: PBMCs. These receptors came from a human donor in good health. Some clones in this sample may be carry-over from other donors' samples.

The V and J genes are TRBV5-1 and TRBJ1-2, with TRBD1 as a possible D gene (6 bases). The CDR3 has 15 residues. Deletions cut 4 bases from V and 7 bases from J, with 20 bases between. Germline V gives CDR1 SGHRS, CDR2 YFSETQ. In DNA, the CDR3 is TGCGCCAGCAGCCTGGACAGTTCCCAAGGGGGTGGCTACACCTTC. Amino acids: CASSLDSSQGGGYTF.

The chain couples TRBV20-1 to TRBJ2-3; D is uncertain. V was clipped by 3 bases and J by 3 bases, with 4 bases between them. Germline CDR1 and CDR2: DFQATT and SNEGSKA (reference sequence). The CDR3 has 11 amino acids. As DNA, the CDR3 is TGCAGTGCTAGCGGGACAGATACGCAGTATTTT. It is translated as CSASGTDTQYF.

The chain uses TRBV12-5 and TRBJ1-3; D might be TRBD1 (5 bases). The CDR3 runs 16 residues. CDR1 and CDR2 from the germline V gene are LGHNT and FRNRAP. With 7 bases removed from V and 4 bases from J, the gap between germline ends came to 20 bases. The CDR3, as DNA: TGTGCTAGTGCCCCCGTTTCGGGGGGAGAAGGAAACACCATATATTTT. It yields the protein CASAPVSGGEGNTIYF.

The chain has TRBV7-9 and TRBJ2-1; a possible D gene is TRBD2 (5 bases). V was trimmed by 4 bases and J by 8 bases, leaving 15 bases between them. The CDR3 is 14 residues long. Germline V gives CDR1 SEHNR, CDR2 FQNEAQ (reference sequence). CDR3 amino acids: CASSSPGSPDEQFF. CDR3 bases: TGTGCCAGCAGCTCGCCGGGGTCCCCCGATGAGCAGTTCTTC.

This chain links TRBV4-2 with TRBJ2-2; D remains unclear. Trimming left V 0 bases short and J 5 bases short, with 10 bases between. This CDR3 is 15 amino acids long. Germline V gene sequence: CDR1 LGHNA, CDR2 YNFKEQ. The CDR3 loop is CASSQDQYGTGELFF. The CDR3 DNA reads as TGTGCCAGCAGCCAAGATCAGTACGGGACCGGGGAGCTGTTTTTT.

V usage is TRBV5-4 and J usage is TRBJ2-7; 9 bases are a match to TRBD1. The junction had 8 bases not matched to a gene; V was cut back by 4 bases and J by 6 bases. The CDR3 extends over 14 amino acids. Germline values: CDR1 SGHNT, CDR2 YYREEE (reference sequence). The CDR3 DNA sequence: TGTGCCAGCAGCAGGGGGACAGGGCCGGGCGAGCAGTACTTC. It is translated as CASSRGTGPGEQYF.

This sequence joins TRBV11-1 and TRBJ2-1; TRBD2 agrees at 9 bases. Germline values: CDR1 SGHAT, CDR2 FQDESV (reference sequence). V lost 1 base, J lost 5 bases, and 3 bases stayed unmatched. The CDR3 loop spans 15 amino acids. CDR3 coding DNA: TGTGCCAGCAGCTTAGGGGTAGCGGGAGACAATGAGCAGTTCTTC. As protein: CASSLGVAGDNEQFF. Drawing the rest from reference TRBV11-1 and TRBJ2-1, the complete variable domain is EAEVAQSPRYKITEKSQAVAFWCDPISGHATLYWYRQILGQGPELLVQFQDESVVDDSQLPKDRFSAERLKGVDSTLKIQPAELGDSAMYLCASSLGVAGDNEQFFGPGTRLTVL.

DNA for the CDR3: TGCAGCGTTGCCTCGGACCGGGGGGGTGTCAAAAACATTCAGTACTTC. Its protein is CSVASDRGGVKNIQYF. This sequence joins TRBV29-1 and TRBJ2-4; 8 bases agree with TRBD2. There are 16 residues in the CDR3. Germline V gene sequence: CDR1 SQVTM, CDR2 ANQGSEA. The junction had 11 bases not matched to a gene; V was cut back by 4 bases and J by 3 bases.

The table lists this clone with a count of one. The chain combines TRBV5-1 with TRBJ2-2; 10 bases are shared with TRBD1. The CDR3 extends over 17 amino acids. The V gene's germline CDR1 is SGHRS and CDR2 YFSETQ. The J segment lost 5 bases and the V segment lost 4 bases, leaving 11 bases of the junction unmatched. The CDR3 here is CASSVKKTGGATGELFF. The CDR3 region has the DNA TGCGCCAGCAGCGTAAAGAAGACAGGGGGCGCGACCGGGGAGCTGTTTTTT.

V and J are TRBV6-5 and TRBJ2-2; 8 bases fit TRBD2. CDR1 is MNHEY, CDR2 SVGAGI, per germline. The CDR3 runs to 13 residues. The ends lost 6 bases at V and 7 bases at J; junction bases unmatched: 4. CDR3 sequence: CASRRTSGGELFF. DNA for the CDR3: TGTGCCAGCAGACGTACTAGCGGCGGGGAGCTGTTTTTT.

CDR3 bases: TGTGCCAGCAGCTGGGACTCCCTGAGGGAAACAGATACGCAGTATTTT. It is translated as CASSWDSLRETDTQYF. This sequence joins TRBV7-2 and TRBJ2-3, with D tentatively TRBD2 (6 bases). Trimming took off 4 bases at V and 3 bases at J, with 17 bases between the two ends. Germline V lookup: CDR1 SGHTA, CDR2 FQGNSA. CDR3 length: 16 amino acids. The whole variable domain, filled in from reference TRBV7-2 and TRBJ2-3, reads GAGVSQSPSNKVTEKGKDVELRCDPISGHTALYWYRQSLGQGLEFLIYFQGNSAPDKSGLPSDRFSAERTGGSVSTLTIQRTQQEDSAVYLCASSWDSLRETDTQYFGPGTRLTVL.

This CDR3 is CASSVSYGLAGYEQFF. The DNA for the CDR3 is TGTGCCAGCAGTGTCAGTTACGGACTAGCGGGGTATGAGCAGTTCTTC. V gene TRBV6-4 combines with J gene TRBJ2-1; 12 positions agree with TRBD2. The germline CDR1 and CDR2 sequences are MRHNA and SNTAGT. The CDR3 runs to 16 residues. With 4 bases clipped from V and 8 bases from J, the junction kept 9 bases outside the gene matches.

This chain joins TRBV30 and TRBJ2-2; no reliable D call. Germline assignment: CDR1 GTSNPN and CDR2 SVGIG (reference sequence). V lost 0 bases and J lost 2, with 7 bases in between. The CDR3 extends over 14 amino acids. CDR3 bases: TGTGCCTGGAGTGTCGACTCCAACACCGGGGAGCTGTTTTTT. Translating gives CAWSVDSNTGELFF.

The chain links TRBV18 to TRBJ1-1; 11 bases fit TRBD1. The V gene's germline CDR1 is KGHSH and CDR2 LQKENI. The CDR3 is made up of 19 amino acids. J lost 7 bases, V lost 4 bases, and 20 bases had no gene match. The CDR3 loop reads CASSRLIPGQGVGEREAFF. As DNA, the CDR3 is TGTGCCAGCTCACGACTTATCCCGGGACAGGGGGTTGGAGAACGTGAAGCTTTCTTT.

V usage is TRBV7-6 and J usage is TRBJ2-7; 9 positions match TRBD1. Germline CDR1 SGHVS, CDR2 FNYEAQ. With V trimmed by 5 bases and J by 3 bases, 5 bases remained unmatched. CDR3 length: 14 amino acids. The CDR3 DNA sequence: TGTGCCAGCAGCCGGGGACAGGGACTCTACGAGCAGTACTTC. Amino acids: CASSRGQGLYEQYF.

This sequence joins TRBV5-1 and TRBJ1-2; D ambiguous. Per the germline V gene, CDR1 is SGHRS and CDR2 is YFSETQ. The CDR3 contains 14 residues. The V end lost 0 bases, the J end lost 5 bases, and 11 bases lay between the germline ends. In DNA, the CDR3 is TGCGCCAGCAGCTTGGGGTTAGGAGCATATGGCTACACCTTC. Translating it yields CASSLGLGAYGYTF.

The chain has TRBV4-3 and TRBJ1-4; D gene ambiguous. The CDR3 spans 15 residues. Trimming cost V 0 bases and J 5 bases, with 10 bases left between them. Per germline, CDR1 LGHNA and CDR2 YSLEER. As DNA, the CDR3 is TGCGCCAGCAGCCAAGATCGAGGAGGGAATGAAAAACTGTTTTTT. It yields the protein CASSQDRGGNEKLFF.

This chain joins TRBV4-1 and TRBJ2-1, with D maybe TRBD2 (5 bases). Germline CDR1 MGHRA, CDR2 YSYEKL. The CDR3 covers 13 residues. Trimming took 2 bases from V and 8 from J, leaving 10 bases between them. The CDR3 sequence: CASSQQQRDEQFF. CDR3 bases: TGCGCCAGCAGCCAACAGCAGAGGGATGAGCAGTTCTTC.

The chain couples TRBV18 to TRBJ1-4; 8 nucleotides align to TRBD1. Germline-derived CDR1 and CDR2 are KGHSH and LQKENI. The V and J ends lost 5 bases and 9 bases, in that order; junction bases with no gene match: 5. The CDR3 length is 13 residues. This CDR3 reads CASSSGQGQKLFF. CDR3 bases: TGTGCCAGCTCATCCGGACAGGGTCAAAAACTGTTTTTT.

V is TRBV6-1 and J is TRBJ1-1; TRBD1 is a possible D gene (5 bases). Trimming took 6 bases from V and 11 from J, leaving 16 bases between them. The CDR3 has 12 amino acids. Germline CDR1 is MNHNS and CDR2 is SASEGT. DNA of the CDR3: TGTGCCAGCAGCTTGTGGGGAGGGGCTGCTTTCTTT. The encoded protein is CASSLWGGAAFF.

The rearrangement joins TRBV15 to TRBJ2-5; D gene unclear. The CDR3 totals 15 residues. V lost 1 base and J 2 bases, leaving 11 bases between the germline ends. The germline V gene has CDR1 LNHNV and CDR2 YYDKDF (reference sequence). For the CDR3, the DNA is TGTGCCACCAGCAGAGTCGCAGTTTTTCAAGAGACCCAGTACTTC. This codes for CATSRVAVFQETQYF.

The chain combines TRBV18 with TRBJ1-5; D call uncertain. Per germline, CDR1 KGHSH and CDR2 LQKENI. The CDR3 sequence is 16 residues long. V dropped 6 bases and J dropped 6 bases, with 21 bases sitting between them. The DNA of the CDR3 is TGTGCCAGCTCCTCTCGAACGGAGCCTACGGGTCAGCCCCAGCATTTT. It encodes CASSSRTEPTGQPQHF.

CDR3 in amino acids: CASSPGGRETYNSPLHF. The CDR3 nucleotides read TGCGCCAGCAGCCCAGGGGGCAGGGAAACCTATAATTCACCCCTCCACTTT. The rearrangement links TRBV5-1 to TRBJ1-6; 8 bases align to TRBD1. Germline CDR1 SGHRS, CDR2 YFSETQ. V was pared by 4 bases and J by 2 bases, with 8 bases of the junction left unmatched. This CDR3 comprises 17 residues.

Regarding this clone: Germline is not matched at one junction end, which may reflect a read error. This rearrangement joins TRBV7-9 to TRBJ1-2; D is possibly TRBD1 (5 bases). Germline V lookup: CDR1 SEHNR, CDR2 FQNEAQ (reference sequence). The CDR3 is 16 amino acids. CDR3 loop: CVSSLLGERDSVGYTF. The CDR3 DNA follows: TGTGTCAGCAGCTTATTGGGTGAGCGGGACTCCGTTGGCTACACCTTC.

The chain couples TRBV6-4 to TRBJ2-1; maybe TRBD1 (6 bases). This CDR3 spans 14 amino acids. In germline, CDR1 is MRHNA, CDR2 SNTAGT. V was clipped by 3 bases and J by 9 bases, with 15 bases between them. CDR3 bases: TGTGCCAGCAGTGAGGGGGCTAGCACCAGTGAGCAGTTCTTC. It codes for CASSEGASTSEQFF.

The chain has TRBV7-9 and TRBJ2-7; 7 bases fit TRBD2. Losses at the gene ends were 5 bases for V and 7 bases for J; bases not matched to a gene: 11. The CDR3 runs to 14 residues. Germline CDR1 SEHNR, CDR2 FQNEAQ (reference sequence). CDR3 loop: CASSDWGRGWEQYF. The CDR3 DNA follows: TGTGCCAGCAGCGACTGGGGGAGGGGTTGGGAGCAGTACTTC. The complete variable domain, with remaining parts taken from reference TRBV7-9 and TRBJ2-7, reads DTGVSQNPRHKITKRGQNVTFRCDPISEHNRLYWYRQTLGQGPEFLTYFQNEAQLEKSRLLSDRFSAERPKGSFSTLEIQRTEQGDSAMYLCASSDWGRGWEQYFGPGTRLTVT.

The chain links TRBV5-1 to TRBJ2-7, with TRBD1 matching 10 bases. Trimming took 4 bases from V and 2 from J; bases not matched to a gene: 6. The CDR3 covers 15 residues. Germline lookup yields CDR1 SGHRS and CDR2 YFSETQ. DNA for the CDR3: TGCGCCAGCAGCGTCGACAGGGGGCGTACCTACGAGCAGTACTTC. Its protein product is CASSVDRGRTYEQYF.